The 25 T cell receptor beta chains below come from one sample, sequenced in a study of T-cell memory formation after mild COVID-19. TCRdb reprocessed the 5' RACE reads via MiXCR and lists one record per CDR3 protein. The sample records 470,000 or so distinct CDR3 sequences, 15% to 20% being singletons. The sample taken for sequencing was PBMCs or a T cell subset sorted from them (not recorded which). These receptors were obtained from an adult woman who had mild COVID-19 (a few samples of this study predate the infection). Cell type and time point are not known.

This clonotype was seen more than once but under ten times. The genes are TRBV6-6 and TRBJ2-2; 7 bases match TRBD2. The trim removed 2 bases at V and 1 base at J, leaving 4 bases unmatched. The CDR3 consists of 16 residues. Per germline, CDR1 MNHNY and CDR2 SVGAGI (reference sequence). The CDR3 here is CASSYDERGNTGELFF. In DNA, the CDR3 is TGTGCCAGCAGTTACGATGAGCGGGGGAACACCGGGGAGCTGTTTTTT.

The rearrangement uses TRBV5-1 and TRBJ1-1; D is ambiguous. CDR1 is SGHRS, CDR2 YFSETQ, per germline. This CDR3 has 14 residues. V lost 1 base and J lost 1, with 8 bases in between. The DNA of the CDR3 is TGCGCCAGCAGCTTGTCGGCGGAGAACACTGAAGCTTTCTTT. Protein: CASSLSAENTEAFF.

This clonotype appeared a few times. The chain uses TRBV4-1 and TRBJ1-1; 10 nucleotides align to TRBD1. V lost 4 bases, J lost 3 bases, and 5 bases stayed unmatched. Germline CDR1 is MGHRA and CDR2 is YSYEKL. The CDR3 has 15 amino acids. For the CDR3, the DNA is TGCGCCAGCAGCCGAGACAGGGGGCAGGACACTGAAGCTTTCTTT. Amino acids: CASSRDRGQDTEAFF.

This clonotype was counted only a few times. The chain recombines TRBV4-3 with TRBJ2-1; 9 nucleotides align to TRBD2. The trim removed 0 bases at V and 10 bases at J, leaving 13 bases unmatched. The CDR3 has 17 residues. Germline values: CDR1 LGHNA, CDR2 YSLEER. This chain's CDR3 is CASSQDVVREGENEQFF. The CDR3 nucleotides read TGCGCCAGCAGCCAAGACGTGGTGCGGGAGGGGGAGAACGAGCAGTTCTTC.

A few counts support this clonotype. The chain carries TRBV7-2 and TRBJ2-3, with 11 bases lining up with TRBD2. The ends lost 1 base at V and 5 bases at J; junction bases unmatched: 2. Germline CDR1 SGHTA, CDR2 FQGNSA. The CDR3 has 15 amino acids. This CDR3 reads CASSLVGLAGDTQYF. CDR3 in DNA: TGTGCCAGCAGCTTAGTCGGACTAGCGGGAGATACGCAGTATTTT. The full variable domain, its missing parts supplied by reference TRBV7-2 and TRBJ2-3, is GAGVSQSPSNKVTEKGKDVELRCDPISGHTALYWYRQSLGQGLEFLIYFQGNSAPDKSGLPSDRFSAERTGGSVSTLTIQRTQQEDSAVYLCASSLVGLAGDTQYFGPGTRLTVL.

This clonotype turned up a few times. The rearrangement uses TRBV12-3 or TRBV12-4 and TRBJ1-6; D perhaps matches TRBD1 (6 bases). There are 14 residues in the CDR3. The V gene lost 5 bases and the J gene lost 5 bases, with 10 bases spanning the gap. CDR3 sequence reads: CASSLQGNNSPLHF. In nucleotides, the CDR3 is TGTGCCAGCAGTCTACAGGGAAATAATTCACCCCTCCACTTT.

A few counts support this clonotype. The chain uses TRBV6-2 or TRBV6-3 and TRBJ2-3; either TRBD1 or TRBD2 may fit D (5 bases each). Trimming took off 6 bases at V and 5 bases at J, with 18 bases between the two ends. Germline V gene lookup returns CDR1 MNHEY and CDR2 SVGEGT. The CDR3 has 15 residues. This CDR3 reads CASSPYRDPGDTQYF. In DNA, the CDR3 is TGTGCCAGCAGCCCGTACCGGGACCCTGGAGATACGCAGTATTTT.

Only a few counts were recorded for this clonotype. V usage is TRBV29-1 and J usage is TRBJ2-1; the match to TRBD2 covers 8 bases. The germline CDR1 and CDR2 sequences are SQVTM and ANQGSEA. V lost 7 bases to trimming and J lost 6 bases; unmatched junction nucleotides: 11. There are 14 residues in the CDR3. The CDR3 nucleotides read TGCAGCGCCTACCACGGGACTAGGATCAATGAGCAGTTCTTC. Translation: CSAYHGTRINEQFF.

This clonotype was seen only a few times. This chain connects TRBV3-1 to TRBJ1-6; weak D call: TRBD1 (5 bases). V lost 3 bases, J lost 7 bases, and 10 bases lay in between. CDR1 is LGHDT and CDR2 is YNNKEL in the germline V gene (reference sequence). The CDR3 spans 14 residues. Here the CDR3 reads CASSHKRQNSPLHF. CDR3 DNA: TGTGCCAGCAGCCACAAAAGACAGAATTCACCCCTCCACTTT.

CDR3 sequence: CASRPDRATSPLHF. In nucleotides, the CDR3 is TGTGCCAGCAGGCCTGACAGGGCGACTTCACCCCTCCACTTT. The chain links TRBV6-4 to TRBJ1-6, with 7 positions matching TRBD1. The CDR3 runs 14 residues. Per the germline V gene, CDR1 is MRHNA and CDR2 is SNTAGT. The ends lost 6 bases at V and 9 bases at J; junction bases unmatched: 8.

The rearrangement links TRBV20-1 to TRBJ2-5; 7 positions agree with TRBD1. The CDR3 has 13 residues. The germline gives CDR1 DFQATT, CDR2 SNEGSKA (reference sequence). Germline trimming cut 6 bases from V and 7 bases from J; bases unmatched to any gene: 11. The DNA for the CDR3 is TGCAGTGCCCCGTGGACAGGCTCCAGGACCCAGTACTTC. Amino acid sequence: CSAPWTGSRTQYF.

This clonotype appeared a few times. V is TRBV6-5 and J is TRBJ2-2; D is undetermined. The CDR3 is made up of 14 amino acids. CDR1 MNHEY and CDR2 SVGAGI come from the germline V gene. The V and J ends lost 6 bases and 11 bases respectively, with 19 bases between them. The CDR3 DNA sequence: TGTGCCAGCAGCTTGGGTACACGGTCTATTGAGCTGTTTTTT. This sequence encodes CASSLGTRSIELFF.

The table lists this clonotype with a few counts. The V and J genes are TRBV19 and TRBJ2-7; 15 positions match TRBD2. Germline lookup yields CDR1 LNHDA and CDR2 SQIVND (reference sequence). The trim removed 3 bases at V and 4 bases at J, leaving 4 bases unmatched. The CDR3 runs 16 residues. The CDR3 loop reads CASSITGLAGGYEQYF. In DNA form, the CDR3 reads TGTGCCAGTAGTATCACGGGACTAGCGGGGGGATACGAGCAGTACTTC.

This clonotype occurred a few times. This chain joins TRBV27 and TRBJ2-7; D gene ambiguous. This CDR3 has 11 residues. V was trimmed by 6 bases and J by 3 bases, leaving 6 bases between them. CDR1 is MNHEY, CDR2 SMNVEV, per germline (reference sequence). The CDR3 DNA reads as TGTGCCAGCAGGAGCAACTACGAGCAGTACTTC. It is translated as CASRSNYEQYF.

This clonotype was counted between two and nine times. This chain links TRBV6-5 with TRBJ2-1, with TRBD2 matching over 10 bases. V lost 6 bases and J lost 6; bases outside the gene matches: 8. Germline V CDR1 and CDR2: MNHEY, SVGAGI. This CDR3 contains 15 residues. The CDR3 DNA reads TGTGCCAGCAGGGAGCGGGGGGGCCTCGGCAATGAGCAGTTCTTC. Translation: CASRERGGLGNEQFF.

This chain uses TRBV7-9 with TRBJ1-6; D remains unclear. Trimming took 0 bases from V and 5 from J, leaving 8 bases between them. This CDR3 has 15 amino acids. The germline V gene has CDR1 SEHNR and CDR2 FQNEAQ (reference sequence). The CDR3 DNA is TGTGCCAGCAGCTTAGCCACAGCTAATAATTCACCCCTCCACTTT. Protein: CASSLATANNSPLHF. Full variable domain (missing parts from reference TRBV7-9 and TRBJ1-6): DTGVSQNPRHKITKRGQNVTFRCDPISEHNRLYWYRQTLGQGPEFLTYFQNEAQLEKSRLLSDRFSAERPKGSFSTLEIQRTEQGDSAMYLCASSLATANNSPLHFGNGTRLTVT.

The sample holds a few counts of this clonotype. V gene TRBV9 combines with J gene TRBJ2-6, with D hard to call. Trimming stripped 3 bases from V and 0 bases from J, with 10 bases between. Per the germline V gene, CDR1 is SGDLS and CDR2 is YYNGEE. The length of the CDR3 is 16 residues. The CDR3 DNA sequence: TGTGCCAGCAGCGGATCAGGTTTCTCTGGGGCCAACGTCCTGACTTTC. This codes for CASSGSGFSGANVLTF.

The chain links TRBV19 to TRBJ2-3, with 8 positions matching TRBD1. V was clipped by 6 bases and J by 0 bases; unmatched bases: 2. The CDR3 spans 14 residues. Germline CDR1 is LNHDA and CDR2 is SQIVND (reference sequence). As DNA, the CDR3 is TGTGCCAGTAGAACAGGGGGTAGCACAGATACGCAGTATTTT. Its protein product is CASRTGGSTDTQYF.

This clonotype was observed at least ten times. The CDR3 DNA follows: TGTGCCAGCAGCCAAGGGACTAGCGGGAGCTACGAGCAGTACTTC. Its translation: CASSQGTSGSYEQYF. The genes are TRBV3-1 and TRBJ2-7; 13 bases line up with TRBD2. Germline V gives CDR1 LGHDT, CDR2 YNNKEL (reference sequence). J was trimmed by 3 bases and V by 1 base; bases with no gene match: 0. This CDR3 is 15 amino acids long.

The chain carries TRBV5-5 and TRBJ2-5; possibly TRBD2 for D (6 bases). This CDR3 is built from 14 residues. V shed 4 bases and J shed 4 bases, with 14 bases lying between them. Germline loops: CDR1 SGHKS, CDR2 YYEKEE (reference sequence). The chain's CDR3 is CASSPTSYSETQYF. CDR3 coding DNA: TGTGCCAGCAGCCCGACTAGTTATTCAGAGACCCAGTACTTC.

This clonotype appeared a few times. This chain links TRBV9 with TRBJ2-3; D call uncertain. Germline V gene data show CDR1 as SGDLS and CDR2 as YYNGEE. Trimming stripped 3 bases from V and 4 bases from J, with 12 bases between. This CDR3 is built from 14 residues. Here the CDR3 reads CASSDYAEADTQYF. CDR3 nucleotides: TGTGCCAGCAGCGATTACGCCGAGGCAGATACGCAGTATTTT.

The chain is built from TRBV7-6 and TRBJ2-1; D may be TRBD1 (6 bases). Germline CDR1 SGHVS, CDR2 FNYEAQ. CDR3 length: 15 residues. The V and J ends lost 5 bases and 8 bases respectively, with 19 bases between them. CDR3 loop: CASSQTGEIYYEQFF. Written as DNA, the CDR3 is TGTGCCAGCAGCCAGACAGGAGAAATTTACTATGAGCAGTTCTTC.

There are many counts of this clonotype. J is TRBJ2-1 and V is TRBV24-1, with 7 bases identical to TRBD2. Germline V gene sequence: CDR1 KGHDR, CDR2 SFDVKD. The J segment lost 0 bases and the V segment lost 9 bases, leaving 4 bases of the junction unmatched. The CDR3 runs 14 residues. The CDR3 DNA follows: TGTGCCACCCGACTAGCCCTCTCCTACAATGAGCAGTTCTTC. This sequence encodes CATRLALSYNEQFF.

This clonotype came up a few times. The V and J genes are TRBV4-2 and TRBJ2-1; D may be TRBD1 or TRBD2 (5 bases each). The CDR3 spans 15 residues. V lost 1 base, J lost 5 bases, and 12 bases lay in between. Germline V lookup: CDR1 LGHNA, CDR2 YNFKEQ. CDR3 bases: TGTGCCAGCAGCCAAGCTATCGGGACCAACAATGAGCAGTTCTTC. Translating gives CASSQAIGTNNEQFF.

The chain recombines TRBV11-2 with TRBJ1-2, with a tentative D call TRBD1 (6 bases). This CDR3 is 14 amino acids long. V was cut by 4 bases and J by 8 bases, with 17 bases left in between. The germline V gene encodes CDR1 SGHAT and CDR2 FQNNGV. CDR3 in DNA: TGTGCCAGCAGCTCAGCGACGACAGGTTCCGGCTACACCTTC. As protein: CASSSATTGSGYTF. Supplemented by reference TRBV11-2 and TRBJ1-2, the full variable domain reads EAGVAQSPRYKIIEKRQSVAFWCNPISGHATLYWYQQILGQGPKLLIQFQNNGVVDDSQLPKDRFSAERLKGVDSTLKIQPAKLEDSAVYLCASSSATTGSGYTFGSGTRLTVV.